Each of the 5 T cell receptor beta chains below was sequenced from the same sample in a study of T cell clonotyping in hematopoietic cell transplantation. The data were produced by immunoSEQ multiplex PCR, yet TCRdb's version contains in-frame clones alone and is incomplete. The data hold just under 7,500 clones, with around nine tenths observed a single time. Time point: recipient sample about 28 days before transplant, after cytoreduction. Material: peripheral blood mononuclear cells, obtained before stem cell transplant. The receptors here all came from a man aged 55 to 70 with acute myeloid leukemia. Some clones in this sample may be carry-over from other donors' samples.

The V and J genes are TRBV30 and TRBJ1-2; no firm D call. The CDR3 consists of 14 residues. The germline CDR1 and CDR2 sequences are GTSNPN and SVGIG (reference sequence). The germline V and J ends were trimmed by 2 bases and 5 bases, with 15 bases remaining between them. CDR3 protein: CAWSLAGLGYGYTF. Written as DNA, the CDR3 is TGTGCCTGGAGTCTAGCAGGTTTAGGTTATGGCTACACCTTC.

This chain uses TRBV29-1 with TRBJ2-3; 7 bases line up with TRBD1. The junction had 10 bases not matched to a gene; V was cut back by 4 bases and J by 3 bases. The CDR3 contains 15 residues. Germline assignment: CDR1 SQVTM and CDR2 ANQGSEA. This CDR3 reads CSVVPDRAKTDTQYF. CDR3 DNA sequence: TGCAGCGTTGTCCCCGACAGGGCTAAGACAGATACGCAGTATTTT.

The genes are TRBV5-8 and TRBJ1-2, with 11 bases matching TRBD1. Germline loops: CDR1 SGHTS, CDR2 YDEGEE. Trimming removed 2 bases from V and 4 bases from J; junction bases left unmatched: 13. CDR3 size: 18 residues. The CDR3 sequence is CASSFGTGGFSRVYGYTF. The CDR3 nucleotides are TGTGCCAGCAGCTTCGGGACAGGGGGTTTTTCAAGGGTCTATGGCTACACCTTC.

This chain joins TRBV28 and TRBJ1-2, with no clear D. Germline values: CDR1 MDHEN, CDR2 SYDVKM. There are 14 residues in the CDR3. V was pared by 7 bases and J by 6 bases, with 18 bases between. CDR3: CASTLASALHGYTF. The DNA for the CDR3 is TGTGCCAGCACTCTAGCTTCGGCCTTACATGGCTACACCTTC.

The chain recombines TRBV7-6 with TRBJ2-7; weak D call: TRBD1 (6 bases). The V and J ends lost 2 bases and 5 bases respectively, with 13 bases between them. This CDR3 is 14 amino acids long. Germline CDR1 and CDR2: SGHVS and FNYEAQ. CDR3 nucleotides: TGTGCCAGCAGCTTACACCAGGGGCTAAACGAGCAGTACTTC. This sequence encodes CASSLHQGLNEQYF.